Shown below are 4 T cell receptor beta chains from a single sample sequenced in a study of blood T cell repertoires in COVID-19. Generated by immunoSEQ multiplex PCR, the TCRdb table keeps only in-frame clones and is missing some. The sample contains roughly 20,000 clones, 77% of which appear only once. The sample comprised peripheral blood. These receptors all stem from a man between 65 and 80 years old with COVID-19, enrolled during active disease.

V gene TRBV27 combines with J gene TRBJ1-5; D may be TRBD1 (5 bases). This CDR3 region has 14 residues. Germline CDR1 and CDR2: MNHEY and SMNVEV (reference sequence). With 7 bases removed from V and 1 base from J, the gap between germline ends came to 11 bases. The CDR3 DNA reads TGTGCCAGCAAAGGGGAAAGAAGCAATCAGCCCCAGCATTTT. It codes for CASKGERSNQPQHF.

This chain uses TRBV10-2 with TRBJ1-1; unclear D gene. CDR3 length: 14 amino acids. CDR1 is WSHSY and CDR2 is SAAADI in the germline V gene. V lost 6 bases, J lost 1 base, and 12 bases lay in between. This chain's CDR3 is CASSGPGKNTEAFF. The CDR3, as DNA: TGCGCCAGCAGCGGGCCGGGAAAGAACACTGAAGCTTTCTTT.

This clone was observed once. This chain joins TRBV29-1 and TRBJ1-2, with D perhaps matching TRBD1 (6 bases). Germline V lookup: CDR1 SQVTM, CDR2 ANQGSEA. The CDR3 has 11 amino acids. The germline V and J ends were trimmed by 4 bases and 8 bases, with 11 bases remaining between them. Written as DNA, the CDR3 is TGCAGCGTTGGACAGGCCCTGGGCTACACCTTC. Its translation: CSVGQALGYTF.

V usage is TRBV7-2 and J usage is TRBJ2-2, with a possible D match to TRBD1 (6 bases). Germline V gene sequence: CDR1 SGHTA, CDR2 FQGNSA. CDR3 length: 16 residues. V lost 5 bases, J lost 6 bases, and 19 bases lay in between. The CDR3 sequence is CASSHSHQGRSGELFF. The CDR3 DNA follows: TGTGCCAGCAGCCATAGTCACCAGGGGCGATCCGGGGAGCTGTTTTTT.